This T cell receptor (beta chain) was profiled in a study of regulatory T cells in long-lasting Graves disease. About the study: Over 5 years of antithyroid drugs with positive TSH receptor antibodies was taken to mean persistent Graves' disease.

Study findings and constraints: Because few samples were included, accuracy may have been lower. Lower TCR diversity characterized persistent Graves' patients relative to newly diagnosed patients.

iRepertoire HTBI primers and Arm-PCR of CDR3 regions built TCR beta libraries. One entry per CDR3 protein results from TCRdb running MiXCR on the multiplex PCR reads. The sample gives under 450,000 distinct CDR3 sequences, approximately 25% of which show up once; 25% to 30% is in the top ten. Details on this clonotype: Its target is unknown.

Documented time point: persistent/refractory GD, antithyroid drugs over 5 years with positive TRAb. Scientists built the TCR library using RNA that was extracted from PBMCs. Patients met American Thyroid Association criteria for Graves' disease. CDR3 length: 13 residues. CDR1 SGHDN and CDR2 FVKESK come from the germline V gene. V gave up 3 bases and J gave up 9 bases, with 12 bases separating them. Sequenced material: peripheral blood mononuclear cells (PBMCs), taken when the disease was refractory, from a patient treated with antithyroid drugs. This chain connects TRBV14 to TRBJ2-1; the D is unclear. The source of this sequence is a woman aged 40 to 50 with Graves disease. CDR3 coding DNA: TGTGCCAGCAGCCAGGTATTTGGAAGTGAGCAGTTCTTC. Amino acid sequence: CASSQVFGSEQFF.